The 14 T cell receptor beta chains given below trace back to one sample, sequenced in a study of cytomegalovirus exposure and HLA in healthy donors. 60 Vbeta and 13 Jbeta primers were used in PCR. Clones were read by immunoSEQ multiplex PCR, and TCRdb kept only the in-frame ones, dropping some. The sample records about 220,000 clones, 76% being singletons. Specimen: PBMCs. These TCRs come from a man in his late teens or twenties in good health and CMV-seronegative.

The chain uses TRBV5-1 and TRBJ2-2, with a weak D call TRBD2 (5 bases). V was pared by 4 bases and J by 2 bases, with 12 bases between. Germline lookup yields CDR1 SGHRS and CDR2 YFSETQ. CDR3 length: 15 residues. The CDR3 is CASSTVLANTGELFF. The DNA for the CDR3 is TGCGCCAGCAGCACCGTTCTAGCTAACACCGGGGAGCTGTTTTTT.

The V gene is TRBV27, the J gene TRBJ2-3, with 7 bases that match TRBD1. Trimming took 2 bases from V and 3 from J; bases not matched to a gene: 2. This CDR3 region has 14 residues. CDR1 is MNHEY and CDR2 is SMNVEV in the germline V gene (reference sequence). CDR3 protein: CASSLNRGTDTQYF. CDR3 sequence (DNA): TGTGCCAGCAGTTTAAACAGGGGAACAGATACGCAGTATTTT.

The chain uses TRBV2 and TRBJ1-1; D is perhaps TRBD1 (5 bases). The length of the CDR3 is 14 residues. Trimming took off 3 bases at V and 3 bases at J, with 11 bases between the two ends. The germline gives CDR1 SNHLY, CDR2 FYNNEI. The CDR3 nucleotides read TGTGCCAGCAGTGAGAGACAGAGAGACACTGAAGCTTTCTTT. It codes for CASSERQRDTEAFF.

About this clone itself: A read error may produce the germline difference seen at one junction end. The V and J genes are TRBV7-9 and TRBJ1-2; the D is unclear. Germline CDR1 SEHNR, CDR2 FQNEAQ (reference sequence). This CDR3 is built from 14 residues. In DNA form, the CDR3 reads TGTTCCAGCAGCGAGACTACAACCCGGAATGGCTACACCTTC. Amino acid sequence: CSSSETTTRNGYTF.

The chain is built from TRBV14 and TRBJ1-2, with 7 bases identical to TRBD1. Germline CDR1 reads SGHDN; CDR2 reads FVKESK. CDR3 size: 14 residues. The V segment lost 4 bases and the J segment 5 bases; nucleotides outside the gene matches: 7. The CDR3 nucleotides read TGTGCCAGCAGCCGATGGACAGGAACATATGGCTACACCTTC. Its protein is CASSRWTGTYGYTF.

Written as DNA, the CDR3 is TGCGCCAGCAGTTTGACAAGGAACACTGAAGCTTTCTTT. Amino acids: CASSLTRNTEAFF. The rearrangement links TRBV10-1 to TRBJ1-1; unclear D gene. This CDR3 has 13 residues. Germline lookup yields CDR1 WNHNN and CDR2 SYGVQD (reference sequence). V was pared by 5 bases and J by 1 base, with 8 bases between.

There are a few counts of this clone. The V gene is TRBV20-1, the J gene TRBJ2-7, with D unclear. CDR1 DFQATT and CDR2 SNEGSKA come from the germline V gene (reference sequence). Trimming took off 3 bases at V and 4 bases at J, with 7 bases between the two ends. There are 11 residues in the CDR3. The CDR3 spells CSARADYEQYF. The CDR3 DNA follows: TGCAGTGCTAGGGCAGATTACGAGCAGTACTTC.

The CDR3 DNA reads TGTGCCAGCAGCTTAGCCGGGACAGCCTTCTCTGGAAACACCATATATTTT. This gives the protein CASSLAGTAFSGNTIYF. This chain connects TRBV7-2 to TRBJ1-3, with TRBD1 identical over 7 bases. There are 17 residues in the CDR3. J was trimmed by 0 bases and V by 0 bases; bases with no gene match: 5. From germline, CDR1 is SGHTA and CDR2 FQGNSA.

The rearrangement uses TRBV27 and TRBJ1-2; D call uncertain. Germline V gene lookup returns CDR1 MNHEY and CDR2 SMNVEV (reference sequence). V shed 2 bases and J shed 8 bases, with 18 bases lying between them. CDR3 size: 15 residues. DNA of the CDR3: TGTGCCAGCAGTTTAAACGGCGGGATTTTGGACGGCTACACCTTC. This encodes CASSLNGGILDGYTF.

The rearrangement links TRBV29-1 to TRBJ1-5; TRBD1 might be the D (5 bases). The germline gives CDR1 SQVTM, CDR2 ANQGSEA. The CDR3 spans 13 residues. V was trimmed by 4 bases and J by 3 bases, leaving 10 bases between them. The CDR3 DNA reads as TGCAGCGTTGCCCGGGGGGACAATCAGCCCCAGCATTTT. Translating it yields CSVARGDNQPQHF.

The V call is TRBV30, the J call TRBJ2-7; TRBD1 agrees at 7 bases. J was trimmed by 7 bases and V by 0 bases; bases with no gene match: 9. Germline CDR1 and CDR2: GTSNPN and SVGIG (reference sequence). This CDR3 comprises 14 residues. The CDR3 loop reads CAWSVLRAGGEQYF. In nucleotides, the CDR3 is TGTGCCTGGAGTGTACTTAGGGCAGGGGGAGAGCAGTACTTC.

This clone was found once. Germline is not matched at one junction end, which may reflect a read error. The rearrangement uses TRBV2 and TRBJ1-2; 8 nucleotides match TRBD1. This CDR3 contains 11 residues. Looked up from germline, CDR1 is SNHLY and CDR2 is FYNNEI. CDR3 sequence: CASSDRDRRPF. The CDR3 nucleotides are TGTGCCAGCAGTGACCGGGACAGGAGGCCCTTC. Based on the CDR3 plus reference TRBV2 and TRBJ1-2, the full variable domain is EPEVTQTPSHQVTQMGQEVILRCVPISNHLYFYWYRQILGQKVEFLVSFYNNEISEKSEIFDDQFSVERPDGSNFTLKIRSTKLEDSAMYFCASSDRDRRPFGSGTRLTVV.

Here the CDR3 reads CASTPQGLNTEAFF. In nucleotides, the CDR3 is TGTGCCAGTACTCCACAGGGACTGAACACTGAAGCTTTCTTT. The chain joins TRBV19 to TRBJ1-1; D possibly corresponds to TRBD1 (6 bases). Trimming stripped 7 bases from V and 0 bases from J, with 12 bases between. The CDR3 is made up of 14 amino acids. Germline V gene data show CDR1 as LNHDA and CDR2 as SQIVND (reference sequence).

The gene calls are TRBV7-9 and TRBJ2-5; tentatively, D is TRBD1 (6 bases). Germline loops: CDR1 SEHNR, CDR2 FQNEAQ (reference sequence). Trimming left V 5 bases short and J 5 bases short, with 18 bases between. The CDR3 contains 15 residues. The CDR3 here is CASSNLDSPRETQYF. In DNA, the CDR3 is TGTGCCAGCAGCAACTTGGACAGCCCGCGGGAGACCCAGTACTTC.